The TCR beta chain under discussion was sequenced for a study of T cell responses to AZD1222 COVID-19 vaccine. Study-wide points: Vaccine-related CD4 TCRs covered spike, predominating at 160-218 and 743-854. Donors were largely white British and mainly female; clonal diversity was possibly underestimated. Nearly half of unique spike-specific TCRs reportedly avoided B.1.351 and B.1.1.7 mutated regions.

Measured with immunoSEQ multiplex PCR; TCRdb has only the in-frame clones, and not every one. The sample has about 120,000 clones; around 93% are singletons. Comments on this clone: As yet, its antigen is unknown.

The CDR3 has 15 residues. The chain joins TRBV21-1 to TRBJ1-6. TRBV21-1 is assigned pseudogene status. This receptor was taken from an adult in good health. This specimen consisted of peripheral blood, obtained on day 0 of AZD1222 vaccination. CDR3: CASSNGTNGSSPLHF. DNA for the CDR3: TGTGCCAGCAGCAACGGGACCAACGGCAGTTCACCCCTCCACTTT.